This T cell receptor beta chain was captured in a study of T-cell reconstitution after alpha-beta-depleted transplantation in children. General observations from the study: Surviving recipient T cells and intrathymic progenitors accounted for some patients' high TCRbeta diversity at day 60. Expanded graft clones, several hundred of them, were reportedly the source of alpha-beta T cells about two months after transplant. T-cell counts and diversity at one year post-transplant came mainly from newly produced T cells.

Using unique molecular identifiers, the investigators prepared the TCRbeta library. TCRdb re-called the PCR reads through MiXCR, storing one row per CDR3 protein. The sample comprises approximately 500,000 distinct CDR3 sequences, 20% to 30% of which are singletons, and 36% rests with the top ten. This clonotype has only a few counts. Its antigen is undetermined. This CDR3 is 13 amino acids long. Looked up from germline, CDR1 is MNHEY and CDR2 is SMNVEV (reference sequence). Trimming cost V 6 bases and J 5 bases; bases outside gene matches: 6. The sample consisted of PBMCs, taken before TCRalphabeta/CD19-depleted stem cell transplant. This chain links TRBV27 with TRBJ1-1, with 7 bases matching TRBD1. This receptor was obtained from a boy under two years old with Wiskott-Aldrich syndrome, due to receive a stem cell transplant. The chain's CDR3 is CASSRQGPTEAFF. The CDR3 bases are TGTGCCAGCAGCAGACAGGGCCCTACTGAAGCTTTCTTT.